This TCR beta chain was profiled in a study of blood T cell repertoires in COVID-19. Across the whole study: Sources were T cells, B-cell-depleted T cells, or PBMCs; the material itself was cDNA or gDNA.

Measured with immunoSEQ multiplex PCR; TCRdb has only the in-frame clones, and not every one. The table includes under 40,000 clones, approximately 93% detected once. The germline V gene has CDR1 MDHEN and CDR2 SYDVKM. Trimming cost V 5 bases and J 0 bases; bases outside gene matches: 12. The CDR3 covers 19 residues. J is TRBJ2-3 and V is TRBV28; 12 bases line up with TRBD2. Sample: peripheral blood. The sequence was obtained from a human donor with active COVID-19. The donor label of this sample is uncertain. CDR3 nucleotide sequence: TGTGCCAGCAGTCCCACCTGGACTAGCGGGAAAGGTAGCACAGATACGCAGTATTTT. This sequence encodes CASSPTWTSGKGSTDTQYF.